This T cell receptor beta chain was sequenced in a study of blood T cell repertoires in COVID-19. Study summary: Researchers got acute and convalescent COVID-19 samples from the United States, Italy and Spain. Sources were T cells, B-cell-depleted T cells, or PBMCs; the material itself was cDNA or gDNA.

Some clones are missing from TCRdb's copy, which holds only in-frame ones; the method was immunoSEQ multiplex PCR. Here the sample spans roughly 120,000 clones, around nine tenths being singletons. The CDR3 covers 14 residues. CDR1 and CDR2 (germline): LNHDA, SQIVND (reference sequence). Trimming at V came to 5 bases and at J to 7 bases, leaving 10 bases not matched to a gene. V is TRBV19 and J is TRBJ2-7; TRBD1 aligns across 8 bases. The clonotype was recovered from a woman aged 45-59 years with acute or convalescent COVID-19. Sequencing was performed on peripheral blood. CDR3 residues: CASSPLGRGLEQYF. The CDR3 coding sequence is TGTGCCAGTAGTCCCCTCGGCAGGGGGCTGGAGCAGTACTTC.